This TCR beta chain is drawn from a study of metastatic and nonmetastatic thyroid tumors. Study details: Comparative analysis of repertoires was undertaken across blood and tumor or nodule tissue obtained from malignant and benign thyroid patients.

Authors' processing steps: To classify distant metastasis in papillary thyroid cancer, a model was built from CDR3 differences across clinicopathological groups. TCRdb called clones again from the PCR reads with MiXCR. V and J calls and clone size were set by TCRdb, not the authors. The table shows about 4,000 clones, with less than 45% occurring only once. To note about this clone: The antigen is unknown.

All patients reached thyroid surgery having received no treatment beforehand. Study-level results: In blood and tumor, TCR beta diversity was reportedly significantly higher in malignant thyroid tumors than in benign nodules.

The sample consisted of adjacent normal tissue. The sequence was collected from a female donor with papillary thyroid cancer or a benign thyroid nodule (not recorded which). Some clones in this sample may be carry-over from other donors' samples.

The CDR3 loop is CASSPSPRVGQPQHF. The CDR3 DNA reads as TGTGCCAGCAGTCCCAGCCCCCGGGTGGGTCAGCCCCAGCATTTT. The V gene is TRBV28, the J gene TRBJ1-5; no clear D. V lost 5 bases to trimming and J lost 6 bases, with 17 bases between them. CDR3 length: 15 residues. Looked up from germline, CDR1 is MDHEN and CDR2 is SYDVKM.